This T cell receptor (beta chain) is drawn from a study of shared clonotypes between healthy human individuals. The protocol was immunoSEQ multiplex PCR, while the TCRdb copy is restricted to in-frame clones and leaves out a portion. The sample lists approximately 2.5 million clones; around nine tenths were seen once. The TCR sequence derives from a young man in good health. Material for sequencing was naive CD4+ T cells sorted from blood. As to subset: CD45RA+ positively selected.

The CDR3 nucleotides read TGTGCCAGCAGCCAAGGGGGACGGGGTAGGATGAACACTGAAGCTTTCTTT. It encodes CASSQGGRGRMNTEAFF. The J gene is TRBJ1-1, the V gene TRBV4-2; TRBD1 might be the D (5 bases). From germline, CDR1 is LGHNA and CDR2 YNFKEQ. The V and J ends lost 1 base and 0 bases respectively, with 15 bases between them. The CDR3 sequence is 17 residues long.